One T cell receptor beta chain is described in this entry. The antigen is not known. The CDR3 covers 13 residues. V lost 3 bases and J 4 bases, leaving 9 bases between the germline ends. The germline V gene encodes CDR1 SGHDN and CDR2 FVKESK. The source of the sample is a study of graft-versus-host responses after intestinal transplantation. Study-wide results and limits: Some GvH clones were seen earlier in gut or blood, suggesting intestinal origin. Individuals who had graft-donor T cell macrochimerism had allografts that showed high graft-versus-host to host-versus-graft clonal ratios.

Clones were sequenced by immunoSEQ multiplex PCR, and TCRdb holds only the in-frame ones, with some missing. The table lists 45,000 to 55,000 clones, over 85% of them singletons. The V gene is TRBV14, the J gene TRBJ1-2; D not certain. This specimen was PBMCs, taken about 790 days after a first intestinal transplant, on the day of a second. The TCR originated in a human patient who received an intestinal transplant, so some T cells may come from the graft donor. CDR3 nucleotide sequence: TGTGCCAGCAGCCAGGGCCAGCTCTATGGCTACACCTTC. Its translation is CASSQGQLYGYTF. The full variable domain, in which reference TRBV14 and TRBJ1-2 provide the parts outside the CDR3, is EAGVTQFPSHSVIEKGQTVTLRCDPISGHDNLYWYRRVMGKEIKFLLHFVKESKQDESGMPNNRFLAERTGGTYSTLKVQPAELEDSGVYFCASSQGQLYGYTFGSGTRLTVV.